Presented here are 26 T cell receptor beta chains from one specimen sequenced in a study of blood T cell repertoires in COVID-19. Generated by immunoSEQ multiplex PCR, the TCRdb table keeps only in-frame clones and is missing some. The profile shows about 160,000 clones, about 88% of them singletons. The sample consisted of peripheral blood. All receptors come from a woman aged 50 to 60 with COVID-19, enrolled during active disease.

The gene calls are TRBV18 and TRBJ2-7; the match to TRBD2 covers 7 bases. CDR3 length equals 15 residues. The ends lost 6 bases at V and 3 bases at J; junction bases unmatched: 11. Germline-derived CDR1 and CDR2 are KGHSH and LQKENI. CDR3 in amino acids: CASSQTTSAHYEQYF. The CDR3 DNA is TGTGCCAGCTCGCAAACAACTAGCGCCCACTACGAGCAGTACTTC.

This clone was recorded once. J is TRBJ2-5 and V is TRBV6-5; perhaps TRBD2 as D (7 bases). V was clipped by 6 bases and J by 11 bases, with 16 bases between them. The CDR3 is 12 residues long. Germline lookup yields CDR1 MNHEY and CDR2 SVGAGI. CDR3 in amino acids: CASRGATGGQYF. The CDR3 nucleotides are TGTGCCAGCAGGGGGGCCACCGGGGGGCAGTACTTC.

The rearrangement uses TRBV7-2 and TRBJ2-2; a possible D gene is TRBD1 (5 bases). Germline loops: CDR1 SGHTA, CDR2 FQGNSA. The CDR3 sequence is 16 residues long. V was cut by 0 bases and J by 4 bases, with 12 bases left in between. CDR3 DNA sequence: TGTGCCAGCAGCTTAGCAAAGGGGCGTCGCACCGGGGAGCTGTTTTTT. Its protein is CASSLAKGRRTGELFF.

The chain couples TRBV4-2 to TRBJ2-2, with D perhaps matching TRBD2 (6 bases). V lost 0 bases to trimming and J lost 5 bases, with 10 bases between them. Germline V gene data show CDR1 as LGHNA and CDR2 as YNFKEQ. The length of the CDR3 is 15 residues. The CDR3 sequence: CASSQERGGTGELFF. The CDR3 nucleotides read TGTGCCAGCAGCCAAGAGCGGGGCGGGACCGGGGAGCTGTTTTTT.

DNA of the CDR3: TGTGCCAGCAGTTTTACTAGGACAGGGGCGCATCAGCCCCAGCATTTT. It encodes CASSFTRTGAHQPQHF. This sequence joins TRBV27 and TRBJ1-5; 9 bases are shared with TRBD1. Unmatched junction bases numbered 8, after V lost 3 bases and J lost 5 bases. Germline V gene data show CDR1 as MNHEY and CDR2 as SMNVEV (reference sequence). The length of the CDR3 is 16 residues.

In its sample, this clone was seen a few times. V usage is TRBV4-3 and J usage is TRBJ2-1; D is undetermined. Germline CDR1 LGHNA, CDR2 YSLEER. CDR3 size: 14 residues. V dropped 3 bases and J dropped 0 bases, with 6 bases sitting between them. In nucleotides, the CDR3 is TGCGCCAGCAGCCATCCTAGCTCCTACAATGAGCAGTTCTTC. Translating it yields CASSHPSSYNEQFF.

This clone occurred once. The gene calls are TRBV10-1 and TRBJ2-7, with D perhaps matching TRBD2 (6 bases). Per the germline V gene, CDR1 is WNHNN and CDR2 is SYGVQD (reference sequence). The CDR3 is 13 amino acids. Trimming removed 5 bases from V and 2 bases from J, with 10 bases in between. CDR3 region: CASSSGVPYEQYF. The CDR3 DNA reads TGCGCCAGCAGTTCGGGGGTCCCCTACGAGCAGTACTTC.

The chain joins TRBV5-1 to TRBJ2-1, with 10 positions matching TRBD2. V lost 0 bases, J lost 2 bases, and 5 bases stayed unmatched. Germline CDR1 is SGHRS and CDR2 is YFSETQ. This CDR3 spans 17 amino acids. CDR3: CASSLGASGGAYNEQFF. DNA for the CDR3: TGCGCCAGCAGCTTGGGGGCTAGCGGGGGAGCCTACAATGAGCAGTTCTTC.

The V call is TRBV28, the J call TRBJ1-6, with D unclear. This CDR3 contains 16 residues. From germline, CDR1 is MDHEN and CDR2 SYDVKM. Trimming removed 6 bases from V and 7 bases from J, with 19 bases in between. CDR3 loop: CASRDLSGVNNSPLHF. In nucleotides, the CDR3 is TGTGCCAGCAGGGACCTATCCGGGGTGAACAATTCACCCCTCCACTTT.

This clone is a singleton in its sample. The rearrangement uses TRBV24-1 and TRBJ2-2; 12 nucleotides match TRBD1. The J segment lost 7 bases and the V segment lost 7 bases, leaving 6 bases of the junction unmatched. CDR3 length: 15 amino acids. Germline V lookup: CDR1 KGHDR, CDR2 SFDVKD. The CDR3 nucleotides read TGTGCCACCAGGGCCGGGACAGGGGGCGGCGGGGAGCTGTTTTTT. Protein: CATRAGTGGGGELFF.

This clone was counted between two and nine times. The chain is built from TRBV28 and TRBJ2-5; TRBD2 matches at 8 bases. From germline, CDR1 is MDHEN and CDR2 SYDVKM. CDR3 length: 17 amino acids. The V segment lost 1 base and the J segment 3 bases; nucleotides outside the gene matches: 10. DNA for the CDR3: TGTGCCAGCAGTTTATTTTTTGGCGGGGGGACTAAAGAGACCCAGTACTTC. Its translation: CASSLFFGGGTKETQYF. Filled out from reference TRBV28 and TRBJ2-5, the complete variable domain reads DVKVTQSSRYLVKRTGEKVFLECVQDMDHENMFWYRQDPGLGLRLIYFSYDVKMKEKGDIPEGYSVSREKKERFSLILESASTNQTSMYLCASSLFFGGGTKETQYFGPGTRLLVL.

The gene calls are TRBV3-1 (or the pseudogene TRBV3-2) and TRBJ2-4, with TRBD2 matching 10 bases. CDR3 size: 19 residues. The trim removed 1 base at V and 8 bases at J, leaving 17 bases unmatched. Germline V gene sequence: CDR1 LGHDT, CDR2 YNNKEL (reference sequence). CDR3 protein: CASSQVSGAGGPLFDIQYF. The DNA of the CDR3 is TGTGCCAGCAGCCAAGTGTCAGGAGCGGGGGGGCCTTTATTTGACATTCAGTACTTC.

V is TRBV2 and J is TRBJ1-5; weak D call: TRBD1 (5 bases). CDR1 and CDR2 from the germline V gene are SNHLY and FYNNEI. V dropped 5 bases and J dropped 0 bases, with 11 bases sitting between them. There are 15 residues in the CDR3. Written as DNA, the CDR3 is TGTGCCAGCAGTCTAACACAGGTTAGCAATCAGCCCCAGCATTTT. This encodes CASSLTQVSNQPQHF.

The gene calls are TRBV7-8 and TRBJ2-7; 10 bases are a match to TRBD2. From germline, CDR1 is SGHVS and CDR2 FQNEAQ. J lost 2 bases, V lost 5 bases, and 6 bases had no gene match. This CDR3 spans 15 amino acids. This chain's CDR3 is CASSTTSGMPYEQYF. As DNA, the CDR3 is TGTGCCAGCAGCACAACTAGCGGGATGCCCTACGAGCAGTACTTC.

The chain combines TRBV5-5 with TRBJ2-2, with D possibly TRBD1 on 6 matching bases. The CDR3 sequence is 15 residues long. From germline, CDR1 is SGHKS and CDR2 YYEKEE (reference sequence). V lost 1 base to trimming and J lost 3 bases, with 10 bases between them. DNA of the CDR3: TGTGCCAGCAGCTTGAGGGGGACGGACACCGGGGAGCTGTTTTTT. Encoded protein: CASSLRGTDTGELFF.

The chain couples TRBV6-7 to TRBJ1-5, with D possibly being TRBD1 (6 bases). TRBV6-7 qualifies as an ORF whose function is uncertain. CDR3 length: 14 residues. Trimming removed 9 bases at V and 8 bases at J, with 20 bases between. This chain's CDR3 is CARTDAQGSEPQHF. As DNA, the CDR3 is TGTGCCAGGACCGACGCACAGGGAAGTGAGCCCCAGCATTTT.

The V and J genes are TRBV12-5 and TRBJ2-3; 9 bases fit TRBD1. The CDR3 loop spans 16 amino acids. The V and J ends lost 1 base and 2 bases, in that order; junction bases with no gene match: 4. Germline loops: CDR1 LGHNT, CDR2 FRNRAP. The CDR3 here is CASGLGGQGNTDTQYF. For the CDR3, the DNA is TGTGCTAGTGGTTTGGGGGGACAGGGAAACACAGATACGCAGTATTTT.

The gene calls are TRBV12-3 or TRBV12-4 and TRBJ2-7; D gene uncertain. The CDR3 spans 13 residues. Trimming removed 3 bases at V and 2 bases at J, with 8 bases between. This chain's CDR3 is CASSFGSTYEQYF. CDR3 bases: TGTGCCAGCAGTTTTGGCAGTACCTACGAGCAGTACTTC.

The V and J genes are TRBV7-9 and TRBJ1-4; 7 bases align to TRBD1. Per the germline V gene, CDR1 is SEHNR and CDR2 is FQNEAQ (reference sequence). The CDR3 length is 14 residues. Trimming took 1 base from V and 11 from J; bases not matched to a gene: 7. Here the CDR3 reads CASSLDWAQGKLFF. Here the CDR3 DNA reads TGTGCCAGCAGCTTAGATTGGGCACAGGGGAAACTGTTTTTT.

This chain joins TRBV7-2 and TRBJ1-2; 7 bases agree with TRBD1. The CDR3 covers 14 residues. Germline CDR1 SGHTA, CDR2 FQGNSA. V was pared by 1 base and J by 4 bases, with 3 bases of the junction left unmatched. DNA of the CDR3: TGTGCCAGCAGCTTAGGAAGGGACAGCTATGGCTACACCTTC. Amino acid sequence: CASSLGRDSYGYTF.

On this clone: The same CDR3 arises from other DNA sequences in this sample as well. V usage is TRBV30 and J usage is TRBJ1-1, with D possibly being TRBD1 (6 bases). V was pared by 0 bases and J by 2 bases, with 7 bases between. This CDR3 region has 13 residues. Germline CDR1 is GTSNPN and CDR2 is SVGIG (reference sequence). As DNA, the CDR3 is TGTGCCTGGAGTGTACAGGGTAACACTGAAGCTTTCTTT. This translates into CAWSVQGNTEAFF.

The chain recombines TRBV5-6 with TRBJ2-7; D perhaps matches TRBD2 (6 bases). The CDR3 sequence is 13 residues long. The germline gives CDR1 SGHDT, CDR2 YYEEEE. Trimming left V 5 bases short and J 5 bases short, with 14 bases between. The CDR3 loop is CASRGGRRDEQYF. CDR3 sequence (DNA): TGTGCCAGCAGGGGGGGACGTCGGGACGAGCAGTACTTC.

The genes are TRBV3-1 (or the pseudogene TRBV3-2) and TRBJ1-2; tentatively, D is TRBD1 (5 bases). This CDR3 has 12 residues. V shed 0 bases and J shed 11 bases, with 10 bases lying between them. CDR1 and CDR2 from the germline V gene are LGHDT and YNNKEL (reference sequence). CDR3 in DNA: TGTGCCAGCAGCCAAGATTACGGGGGGTACACCTTC. This translates into CASSQDYGGYTF.

The chain is built from TRBV11-2 and TRBJ1-1; TRBD1 aligns across 7 bases. This CDR3 has 13 amino acids. J lost 4 bases, V lost 4 bases, and 3 bases had no gene match. Germline loops: CDR1 SGHAT, CDR2 FQNNGV. The CDR3 nucleotides read TGTGCCAGCAGCTCGGGGACAGTCACTGAAGCTTTCTTT. This translates into CASSSGTVTEAFF.

J is TRBJ2-5 and V is TRBV7-2; 7 bases are shared with TRBD1. CDR3 length: 13 residues. The germline V gene encodes CDR1 SGHTA and CDR2 FQGNSA. With 3 bases clipped from V and 2 bases from J, the junction kept 0 bases outside the gene matches. The DNA of the CDR3 is TGTGCCAGCAGCTTGGGACAGCAAGAGACCCAGTACTTC. This codes for CASSLGQQETQYF.

This chain connects TRBV4-1 to TRBJ2-2; possibly TRBD1 for D (7 bases). Germline V gene lookup returns CDR1 MGHRA and CDR2 YSYEKL. The CDR3 has 14 residues. The V end lost 4 bases, the J end lost 8 bases, and 14 bases lay between the germline ends. CDR3 region: CASSRAGGGGELFF. The DNA for the CDR3 is TGCGCCAGCAGCCGAGCAGGGGGAGGTGGGGAGCTGTTTTTT.